Each of the 5 T cell receptor beta chains below was sequenced from the same sample in a study of blood T cell repertoires in COVID-19. Sequenced by immunoSEQ multiplex PCR; TCRdb stores in-frame clones only, minus some. Here the sample spans fewer than 500,000 clones, roughly nine tenths being singletons. The sequenced sample was PBMCs or T cells enriched from blood (not recorded which). The receptors here all came from a woman under 30 who had recovered from COVID-19.

The chain employs TRBV5-4 and TRBJ1-2; D perhaps matches TRBD1 (6 bases). The CDR3 runs 13 residues. The germline CDR1 and CDR2 sequences are SGHNT and YYREEE (reference sequence). V was cut by 2 bases and J by 8 bases, with 13 bases left in between. The CDR3 DNA is TGTGCCAGCAGCTTAACAGGGCTAGACGGCTACACCTTC. Amino acid sequence: CASSLTGLDGYTF.

This rearrangement joins TRBV19 to TRBJ1-5; perhaps TRBD1 as D (6 bases). Trimming left V 8 bases short and J 2 bases short, with 13 bases between. CDR3 length equals 14 residues. The germline V gene has CDR1 LNHDA and CDR2 SQIVND (reference sequence). The DNA of the CDR3 is TGTGCCAGTCAATTGAACAGGGGCAATCAGCCCCAGCATTTT. This gives the protein CASQLNRGNQPQHF.

Points on this clone: This sample includes further DNA sequences coding for the same CDR3. This chain uses TRBV3-1 (or the pseudogene TRBV3-2) with TRBJ1-1; D might be TRBD1 (5 bases). Trimming left V 1 base short and J 5 bases short, with 8 bases between. The CDR3 runs to 13 residues. Per the germline V gene, CDR1 is LGHDT and CDR2 is YNNKEL (reference sequence). The CDR3 loop is CASSQGGGTEAFF. As DNA, the CDR3 is TGTGCCAGCAGCCAAGGGGGGGGAACTGAAGCTTTCTTT.

The chain has TRBV12-5 and TRBJ1-4; D call uncertain. V was cut by 7 bases and J by 0 bases, with 9 bases left in between. Germline-derived CDR1 and CDR2 are LGHNT and FRNRAP. The CDR3 is 14 amino acids. This CDR3 is CASALSTTNEKLFF. The DNA of the CDR3 is TGTGCTAGTGCCCTTAGTACAACTAATGAAAAACTGTTTTTT.

V gene TRBV30 combines with J gene TRBJ1-1; maybe TRBD1 (5 bases). Germline-derived CDR1 and CDR2 are GTSNPN and SVGIG (reference sequence). The germline V and J ends were trimmed by 5 bases and 11 bases, with 12 bases remaining between them. The CDR3 totals 10 residues. This chain's CDR3 is CAWATVHAFF. For the CDR3, the DNA is TGTGCCTGGGCGACAGTACACGCTTTCTTT.